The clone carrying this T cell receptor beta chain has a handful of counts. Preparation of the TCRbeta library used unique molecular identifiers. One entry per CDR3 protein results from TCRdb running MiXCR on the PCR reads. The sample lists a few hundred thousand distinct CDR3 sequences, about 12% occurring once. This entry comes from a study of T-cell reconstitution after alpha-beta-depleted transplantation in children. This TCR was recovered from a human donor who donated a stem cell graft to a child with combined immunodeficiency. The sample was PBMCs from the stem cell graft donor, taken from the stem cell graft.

The CDR3 sequence is CASSRGGLAGVNEQFF. DNA for the CDR3: TGCGCCAGCAGCCGGGGGGGACTAGCGGGAGTTAATGAGCAGTTCTTC. V and J are TRBV4-3 and TRBJ2-1; 14 positions agree with TRBD2. The V gene end was trimmed by 4 bases and the J gene end by 7 bases; junction bases not matched to a gene: 6. Germline V gives CDR1 LGHNA, CDR2 YSLEER. This CDR3 comprises 16 residues.